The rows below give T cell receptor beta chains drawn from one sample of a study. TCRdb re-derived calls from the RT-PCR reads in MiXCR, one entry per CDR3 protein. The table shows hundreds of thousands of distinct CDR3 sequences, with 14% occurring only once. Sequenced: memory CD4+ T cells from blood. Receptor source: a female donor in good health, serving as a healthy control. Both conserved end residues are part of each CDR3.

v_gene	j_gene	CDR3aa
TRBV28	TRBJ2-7	CASWRDRGLHEQYF
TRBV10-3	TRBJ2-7	CAISEGFPSSYEQYF
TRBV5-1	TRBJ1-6	CASSLDRRRANSPLHF
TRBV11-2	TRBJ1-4	CASNPLETNEKLFF
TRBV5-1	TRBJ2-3	CASSLEVAGGDTQYF
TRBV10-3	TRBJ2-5	CAISESLGGPQETQYF
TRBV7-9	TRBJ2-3	CASSLLAGLLTDTQYF
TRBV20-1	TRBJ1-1	CSARRGGSHTEAFF
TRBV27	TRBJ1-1	CASTLADTEAFF
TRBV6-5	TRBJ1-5	CASGADNQPQHF
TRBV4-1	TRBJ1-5	CASSQDYEGPNQPQHF
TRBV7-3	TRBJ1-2	CASSLGTGDSGYTF
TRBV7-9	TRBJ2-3	CASSLTDFTDTQYF
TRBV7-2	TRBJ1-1	CASRSSGGMNTEAFF
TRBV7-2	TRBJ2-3	CASSSVGLSSTDTQYF
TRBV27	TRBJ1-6	CASSRGGASSYNSPLHF
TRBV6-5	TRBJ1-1	CASSISTPRVTFF
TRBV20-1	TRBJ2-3	CSEWGGGSTDTQYF
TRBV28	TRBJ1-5	CASSGQLSNQPQHF
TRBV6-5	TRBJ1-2	CASSWGQEYGYTF
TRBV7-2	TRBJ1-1	CASSLGKGFEAFF
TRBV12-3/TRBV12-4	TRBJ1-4	CASSFRTGNEKLFF
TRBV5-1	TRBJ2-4	CASSLGPAKNIQYF
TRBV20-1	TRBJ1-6	CSASPTTGQGVHSPLHF
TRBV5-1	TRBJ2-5	CASSISGTGEETQYF
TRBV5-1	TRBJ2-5	CASSLGSGTGQETQYF
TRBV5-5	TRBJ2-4	CASSFLPGQGIGDIQYF
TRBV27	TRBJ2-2	CASRDPGELFF
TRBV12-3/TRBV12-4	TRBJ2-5	CASTKSGGETQYF
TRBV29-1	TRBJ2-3	CSRIGGADTQYF
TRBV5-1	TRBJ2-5	CASSLMGTGEETQYF
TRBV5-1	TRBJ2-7	CASSLEGAEYF
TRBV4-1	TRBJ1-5	CASSQDAFDRGHQPQHF
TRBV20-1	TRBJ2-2	CSVNSGAAGAGELFF
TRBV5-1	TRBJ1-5	CASSLVAGPNQPQHF
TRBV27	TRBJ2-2	CASSLTVLISYTGELFF